Below, one T cell receptor (beta chain) is given with its context. Antigen unknown. The same CDR3 also results from other DNA sequences found in this sample. Naive CD8 cells lacked CD45RO and underwent positive selection for CCR7, leaving out terminally differentiated effector memory CD45RA+ cells. This specimen belongs to a study of shared clonotypes between healthy human individuals. About the study: Used for every donor were three CD4 naive, three CD4 memory, two CD8 naive and one CD8 memory plate.

Genomic DNA from each subset was divided evenly over several immunoSEQ plates. The authors' processing: ImmunoSEQ yielded junction-only sequences lacking quality scores, so filtering differed. Data came from immunoSEQ multiplex PCR; TCRdb stores just in-frame clones and leaves some out. V and J calls and clone size are as listed in that table; D and trimming were resolved from the DNA. The sample has around 2,000,000 clones; roughly 95% are singletons. Between the trimmed V and J ends, which lost 1 base and 0 bases, there was a span of 5 bases. This CDR3 contains 14 residues. In germline, CDR1 is MNHEY, CDR2 SMNVEV (reference sequence). Study-wide results and caveats: An anticipated effect of sequencing depth on clonotype sharing among donors was recognized.

The sample taken for sequencing was naive CD8+ T cells sorted from blood. The TCR was taken from a young man in good health. The genes are TRBV27 and TRBJ2-3; no definite D call. This CDR3 reads CASSLLLSTDTQYF. Here the CDR3 DNA reads TGTGCCAGCAGTTTATTATTGAGCACAGATACGCAGTATTTT.